This TCR beta chain is from a study of blood T cell repertoires in COVID-19 (dated by TCRdb to about 2020). Turning to the overall study: The collaborator samples originated in the United States, Italy and Spain and spanned the acute and convalescent phases of COVID-19. The prospective study material was composed of cDNA or gDNA derived from T cells, B-cell-depleted T cells, or PBMCs. Subjects who had been exposed to COVID-19, were actively infected with it, or had recovered from it provided the deeply sampled blood TCRbeta repertoires that made up the dataset. The repertoires were released in a freely available public database intended as a resource for research on the immune response to SARS-CoV-2. The samples were drawn from the first 160 participants of the ongoing ImmuneRACE study and from 1,254 subjects provided by 6 global collaborators. A de-identified subject ID, COVID-19 status, age in years and sex were almost always included in the sample metadata. Where HLA class I and class II types were available, the types were taken from metadata supplied by the sample provider, not from assay-based typing.

The immunoSEQ Assay, a bias-controlled multiplex PCR, was used to amplify TCRbeta CDR3 regions from genomic DNA. Processing in the source paper ran as follows. Within the assay, amplification of reference gene primers was used to estimate how many nucleated cells each sample contained. To quantify the absolute abundance of each unique TCRbeta CDR3 rearrangement, sequence reads were collapsed and filtered. For each sample, productive Simpson clonality was calculated as the square root of Simpson's diversity index across productive rearrangements. TCRdb carries this immuneACCESS record with in-frame sequences only. Its versions omit some clonotypes, under half of them owing to an unresolved V gene in the studies checked, with the rest unexplained. The DNA gave D and trimming, while V, J and clone size come from that table. This sample gives about 370,000 clones in total; just under 90% of them show up just once. The ten largest make up around 1.7% of the sample.

Results and caveats for the whole study, not just this receptor: How much clinical and demographic metadata was included differed by source and by participant, and the metadata was provided uncurated.

Participants in the prospective study were aged roughly 18 to 100 years, lived in some 24 United States geographic areas, and enrolled through a virtual design. In the prospective study, participants were assigned to cohorts based on the clinical history participants reported in a screening survey and a study questionnaire. For ImmuneRACE Cohort 3, a participant was defined as recovered based on two consecutive negative NP/OP PCR tests, clearance by a healthcare professional, or resolution of symptoms. In the prospective study, mobile phlebotomists collected whole blood, serum and a nasopharyngeal or oropharyngeal swab from each participant. Additional blood draws and questionnaires over an approximately 2-month period could optionally be provided by prospective study participants. Before DNA extraction, blood samples from the prospective study were shipped at room temperature or frozen. Note on this clone: Its cognate antigen has yet to be identified. No much larger clone exists at a distance of one base, and base qualities are not known.

Material: PBMCs or T cells enriched from blood (not recorded which). The receptor's source is a woman aged 30 to 39 who had recovered from COVID-19.

The nucleotides read TGTGCCAAGGGGGGGGCTGGAGGAACTGAAGCTTTCTTT. This sequence encodes CAKGGAGGTEAFF. The chain employs TRBV30 and TRBJ1-1, and possibly TRBD1, on 6 matching bases. CDR1 and CDR2 are read off the germline V gene (reference sequence) as GTSNPN and SVGIG. From the cysteine through the phenylalanine, the CDR3 covers 13 amino acids. CDR3 DNA only is kept here, 39 bases in frame from base 1. Trimming takes 8 bases from V and 5 bases from J, and the germline ends sit 18 bases apart.